A selection of T cell receptor beta chains follows, all from one sample in a study of T-cell reconstitution after alpha-beta-depleted transplantation in children. TCRdb itself ran the PCR reads through MiXCR, one entry per CDR3 protein. The sample lists 640,000 or so distinct CDR3 sequences, around 17% occurring once. The sample was PBMCs from the stem cell graft donor, taken from the stem cell graft. Receptors originate from a human donor who donated a stem cell graft to a child with acute myeloid leukemia. The CDR3 runs from the conserved cysteine through the conserved F or W.

v_gene	CDR3aa
TRBV20-1	CSASDGEKLFF
TRBV6-2/TRBV6-3	CASSYHPGTDTQYF
TRBV30	CAWSRSLSTDTQYF
TRBV5-1	CASSAQGLSSYNEQFF
TRBV29-1	CSVTGPNEQYF
TRBV4-1	CASSQGENTGELFF
TRBV20-1	CSAAGGTVESYNEQFF
TRBV3-1	CASSLRPREKLFF
TRBV20-1	CSASLGLGTEAFF
TRBV24-1	CATSDNTGAEPQHF
TRBV7-3	CASSAGREGRLGQFF
TRBV7-2	CASSPLGGYEQYF
TRBV20-1	CSALFGLGSSYEQYF
TRBV7-3	CASSLAGGEYEQFF
TRBV7-9	CASSDILGGKAFF
TRBV20-1	CSASPPPGQNTEAFF
TRBV5-1	CASSFRLTNEQFF
TRBV6-5	CASSYVAGGPDTQYF
TRBV18	CASSPNPTGGDYNEQFF
TRBV20-1	CSARGRINTEAFF
TRBV12-3/TRBV12-4	CASSTRTGGYTF
TRBV28	CASSLRQSLQPQHF
TRBV5-1	CASRGRTGGNSPLHF
TRBV6-1	CASSDPGQPIFSGNTIYF
TRBV7-9	CASRPGTTNTGELFF
TRBV28	CASSPSGGAGLGNEQFF
TRBV5-1	CASSLTPNEAFF
TRBV6-2/TRBV6-3	CASTLDPSRHSSPGELFF
TRBV7-2	CASSPQDFSGNTIYF
TRBV12-3/TRBV12-4	CASNDRDGPYEQYF
TRBV11-2	CASSLRDVRPGQRVNEQFF
TRBV20-1	CSARKTLSGRSYNEQFF